This T cell receptor beta chain was sequenced in a study of blood T cell repertoires in COVID-19. About the study: Donors in the United States, Italy and Spain gave samples during acute or convalescent COVID-19. The cDNA or gDNA used as material had been derived from T cells, B-cell-depleted T cells, or PBMCs.

Per the authors' pipeline: Amplified reference gene primers provided the basis for estimating nucleated cell counts. Sequenced by immunoSEQ multiplex PCR; TCRdb stores in-frame clones only, minus some. V and J calls and clone size are as listed in that table; D and trimming were resolved from the DNA. This sample yields a few hundred thousand clones, of which roughly 90% are seen a single time; 7.1% belongs to the top ten. Patients of the Seattle cohort, enrolled during active infection, were followed longitudinally. The CDR3 totals 13 residues. With 6 bases clipped from V and 1 base from J, the junction kept 2 bases outside the gene matches. Germline CDR1 reads SNHLY; CDR2 reads FYNNEI.

This rearrangement joins TRBV2 to TRBJ1-1; 7 bases agree with TRBD1. This receptor was obtained from a woman aged 55-69 years with COVID-19, enrolled during active disease. The sequenced sample consisted of peripheral blood. The CDR3 bases are TGTGCCAGCAGAAGACAGGGGAACACTGAAGCTTTCTTT. Amino acids: CASRRQGNTEAFF.